A single sample is the source of the 9 T cell receptor beta chains below, sequenced in a study of Graves' ophthalmopathy and Graves' hyperthyroidism. RNA transcripts were the template, and TCR beta CDR3 regions were amplified from them. HTBI-primed first-round RT-PCR preceded second-round multiplex PCR. One entry per CDR3 protein, called by TCRdb with MiXCR from the multiplex PCR reads. Among roughly 410,000 distinct CDR3 sequences listed, 15% were seen once. The source material was peripheral blood. These receptors were obtained from a woman under 30 with stable Graves' hyperthyroidism.

At least ten counts were recorded for this clonotype. This chain joins TRBV12-3 or TRBV12-4 and TRBJ2-7, with 9 bases aligning to TRBD1. V shed 6 bases and J 5 bases; nucleotides not matched to a gene: 8. The length of the CDR3 is 14 residues. The CDR3 coding sequence is TGTGCCAGCAGCCTGCTGGACAGGGGACACGAGCAGTACTTC. Translation gives CASSLLDRGHEQYF.

This clonotype was observed many times. The chain carries TRBV19 and TRBJ1-1; tentatively, D is TRBD1 (6 bases). This CDR3 spans 18 amino acids. V lost 6 bases and J 3 bases, leaving 26 bases between the germline ends. The germline V gene encodes CDR1 LNHDA and CDR2 SQIVND (reference sequence). The chain's CDR3 is CASRTPAGGQNLYTEAFF. CDR3 bases: TGTGCCAGTAGAACTCCCGCGGGGGGGCAGAATTTATACACTGAAGCTTTCTTT.

As concerns this clonotype: In this CDR3 the conserved last residue, phenylalanine or tryptophan, is missing, so a read error is likely. The DNA is left out, because the CDR3 cannot be placed on it with certainty; the CDR3 is given as TCRdb lists it. The chain is built from TRBV11-1 and TRBJ1-3; the table's D call, TRBD1, has no DNA check behind it. Per germline, CDR1 SGHAT and CDR2 FQDESV (reference sequence). The length of the CDR3 is 18 amino acids, counting both ends. CDR3 residues: CASSLPRSGLHHRNTICY.

This clonotype came up many times. The rearrangement links TRBV12-3 or TRBV12-4 to TRBJ1-1; a weak D match, TRBD1 (6 bases). Trimming took off 2 bases at V and 3 bases at J, with 16 bases between the two ends. The CDR3 spans 16 residues. The CDR3 spells CASSLPAGTTYTEAFF. CDR3 DNA sequence: TGTGCCAGCAGTTTACCCGCCGGGACAACGTACACTGAAGCTTTCTTT.

Regarding this clonotype: A much larger clone is a single base away; this may be a read error. The chain combines TRBV20-1 with TRBJ1-2; 11 nucleotides match TRBD1. This CDR3 has 13 residues. The J segment lost 13 bases and the V segment lost 3 bases, leaving 10 bases of the junction unmatched. The germline gives CDR1 DFQATT, CDR2 SNEGSKA (reference sequence). The CDR3 nucleotides read TGCAGTGCTAGGGGACAGGGGGGCATTTCTTTCACCTTC. Translated: CSARGQGGISFTF.

This clonotype was counted only a few times. The rearrangement uses TRBV29-1 and TRBJ2-2; TRBD1 aligns across 8 bases. Trimming cost V 4 bases and J 3 bases; bases outside gene matches: 13. In germline, CDR1 is SQVTM, CDR2 ANQGSEA. This CDR3 is 17 amino acids long. CDR3 in amino acids: CSVVEYGGQADTGELFF. The CDR3 DNA sequence: TGCAGCGTTGTAGAATATGGGGGACAGGCGGACACCGGGGAGCTGTTTTTT.

This clonotype came up many times. The junction shows a germline mismatch at one end, possibly a read error. The chain uses TRBV6-2 or TRBV6-3 and TRBJ1-6, with D possibly matching TRBD1 (6 bases). Germline V gene sequence: CDR1 MNHEY, CDR2 SVGEGT. This CDR3 region has 16 residues. As DNA, the CDR3 is TGTGCCAGCGGTTACGTCCGCGGACAGCCTAATTCACCCCTCCACTTT. Its protein is CASGYVRGQPNSPLHF.

This clonotype was found many times. This may stem from a read error, because a much larger clone lies one nucleotide away. V and J are TRBV6-5 and TRBJ1-6; no definite D call. The CDR3 length is 15 residues. Germline V CDR1 and CDR2: MNHEY, SVGAGI. CDR3: CASSYRAFNSSHLHF. The CDR3 coding sequence is TGTGCCAGCAGTTACAGGGCATTTAATTCCTCACACCTCCACTTT.

In its sample, this clonotype was seen a few times. This chain links TRBV12-3 or TRBV12-4 with TRBJ1-2, with 10 bases lining up with TRBD1. This CDR3 is built from 15 residues. Trimming at V came to 5 bases and at J to 3 bases, leaving 6 bases not matched to a gene. The CDR3 region has the DNA TGTGCCAGCAGTCTTCTAGGACAGGGGGACTATGGCTACACCTTC. Translating it yields CASSLLGQGDYGYTF.